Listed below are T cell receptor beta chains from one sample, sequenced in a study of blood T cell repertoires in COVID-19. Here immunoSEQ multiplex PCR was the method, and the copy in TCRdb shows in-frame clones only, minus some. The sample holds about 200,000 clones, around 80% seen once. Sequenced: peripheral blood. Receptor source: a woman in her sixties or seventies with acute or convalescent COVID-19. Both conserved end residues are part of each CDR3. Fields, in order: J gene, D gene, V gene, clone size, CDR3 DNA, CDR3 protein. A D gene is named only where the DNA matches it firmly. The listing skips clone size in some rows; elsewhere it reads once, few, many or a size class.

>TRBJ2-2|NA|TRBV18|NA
TGTGCCAGCTCACCACCATCTTCCGGGGAGCTGTTTTTT
CASSPPSSGELFF
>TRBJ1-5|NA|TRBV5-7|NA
TGTGCCAGCAGCTTGAGGTTCGGGAATCAGCCCCAGCATTTT
CASSLRFGNQPQHF
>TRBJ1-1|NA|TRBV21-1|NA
TGTGCCAGCAGCTCGCCTCCGGGAGAGGGAAGAACGAACACTGAAGCTTTCTTT
CASSSPPGEGRTNTEAFF
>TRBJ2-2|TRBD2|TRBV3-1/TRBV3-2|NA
TGTGCCAGCAGCCCCACAGCGGGACGGACCGGGGAGCTGTTTTTT
CASSPTAGRTGELFF
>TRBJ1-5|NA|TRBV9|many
TGTGCCAGCAGCCTGGACAGTAGCAATCAGCCCCAGCATTTT
CASSLDSSNQPQHF
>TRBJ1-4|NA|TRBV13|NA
TGTGCCAGCAGCAAACGAGAAACTAATGAAAAACTGTTTTTT
CASSKRETNEKLFF
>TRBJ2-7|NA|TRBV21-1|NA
TGTGCCAGCAGCACCGGGACTAGCGGGAGTCCCTACGAGCAGTACTTC
CASSTGTSGSPYEQYF
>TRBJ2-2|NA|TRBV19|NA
TGTGCCAGTACCGAATTAGACGGAGCGAACACCGGGGAGCTGTTTTTT
CASTELDGANTGELFF
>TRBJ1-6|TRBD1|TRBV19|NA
TGTGCCAGTAGGACAGGACAGGTTGGATCACCCCTCCACTTT
CASRTGQVGSPLHF
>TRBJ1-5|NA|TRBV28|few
TGTGCCAGCAAACAGGGTCGGGGAAGATCAAATCAGCCCCAGCATTTT
CASKQGRGRSNQPQHF
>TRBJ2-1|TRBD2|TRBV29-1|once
TGCAGCGTCGATTCACCCCTCGAACTAGCGGCCTTCTCCTACAATGAGCAGTTCTTC
CSVDSPLELAAFSYNEQFF
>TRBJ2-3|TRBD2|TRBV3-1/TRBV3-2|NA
TGTGCCAGCAGCCATGCGGGGGGCACAGATACGCAGTATTTT
CASSHAGGTDTQYF
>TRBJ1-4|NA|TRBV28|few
TGTGCCAGCAGTTTAGGAGCCGTTCAGAATGAAAAACTGTTTTTT
CASSLGAVQNEKLFF
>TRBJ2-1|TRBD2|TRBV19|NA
TGTGCCAGTAGTATAGCCTCACCTAGCGGGTCCTACAATGAGCAGTTCTTC
CASSIASPSGSYNEQFF
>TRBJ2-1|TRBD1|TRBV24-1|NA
TGTGCCACCAGCGGGACAGGGTCCGAAGTAACTAACTACAATGAGCAGTTCTTC
CATSGTGSEVTNYNEQFF
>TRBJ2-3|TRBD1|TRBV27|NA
TGTGCCAGCAGATTTACCCACCGACCGGGACAGCACACAGATACGCAGTATTTT
CASRFTHRPGQHTDTQYF
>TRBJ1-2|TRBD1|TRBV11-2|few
TGTGCCAGCAGCTTTCGACAGGGGGTCGGCTACACCTTC
CASSFRQGVGYTF